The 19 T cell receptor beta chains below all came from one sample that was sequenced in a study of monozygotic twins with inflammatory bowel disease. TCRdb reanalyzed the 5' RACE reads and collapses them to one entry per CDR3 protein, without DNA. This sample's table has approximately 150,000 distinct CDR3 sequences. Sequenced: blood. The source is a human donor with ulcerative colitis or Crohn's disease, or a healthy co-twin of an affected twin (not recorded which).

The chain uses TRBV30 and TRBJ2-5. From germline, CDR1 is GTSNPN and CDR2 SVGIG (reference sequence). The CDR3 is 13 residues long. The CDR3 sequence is CAWTRPIQETQYF.

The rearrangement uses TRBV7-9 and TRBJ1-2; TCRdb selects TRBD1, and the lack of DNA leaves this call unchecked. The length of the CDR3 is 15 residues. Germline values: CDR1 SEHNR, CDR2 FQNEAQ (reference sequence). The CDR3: CASSLEGQGNYGYTF.

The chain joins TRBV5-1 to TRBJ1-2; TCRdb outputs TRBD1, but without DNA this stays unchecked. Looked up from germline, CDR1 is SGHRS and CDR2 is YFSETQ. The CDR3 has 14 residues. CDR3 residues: CASSIHGQGYGYTF.

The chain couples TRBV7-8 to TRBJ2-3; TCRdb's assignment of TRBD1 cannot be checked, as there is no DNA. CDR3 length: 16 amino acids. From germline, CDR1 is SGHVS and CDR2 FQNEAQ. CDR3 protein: CASSLLGVPSTDTQYF.

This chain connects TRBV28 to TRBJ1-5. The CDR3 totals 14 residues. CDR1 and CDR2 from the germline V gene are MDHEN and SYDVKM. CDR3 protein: CASRQNGGGQPQHF.

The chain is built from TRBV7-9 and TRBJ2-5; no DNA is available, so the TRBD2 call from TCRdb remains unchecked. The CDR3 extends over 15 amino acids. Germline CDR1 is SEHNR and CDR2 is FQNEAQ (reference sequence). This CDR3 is CASSLMAGGQETQYF.

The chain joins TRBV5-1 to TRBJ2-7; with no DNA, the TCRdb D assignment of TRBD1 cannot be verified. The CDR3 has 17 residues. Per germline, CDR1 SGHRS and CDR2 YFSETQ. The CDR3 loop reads CASSLEASGGGSYEQYF. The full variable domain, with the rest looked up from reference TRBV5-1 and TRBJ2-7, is KAGVTQTPRYLIKTRGQQVTLSCSPISGHRSVSWYQQTPGQGLQFLFEYFSETQRNKGNFPGRFSGRQFSNSRSEMNVSTLELGDSALYLCASSLEASGGGSYEQYFGPGTRLTVT.

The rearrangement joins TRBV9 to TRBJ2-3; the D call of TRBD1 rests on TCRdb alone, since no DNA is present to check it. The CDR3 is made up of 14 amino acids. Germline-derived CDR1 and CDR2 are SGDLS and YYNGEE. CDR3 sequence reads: CASSRGTSEDTQYF. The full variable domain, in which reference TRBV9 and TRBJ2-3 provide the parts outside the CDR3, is DSGVTQTPKHLITATGQRVTLRCSPRSGDLSVYWYQQSLDQGLQFLIQYYNGEERAKGNILERFSAQQFPDLHSELNLSSLELGDSALYFCASSRGTSEDTQYFGPGTRLTVL.

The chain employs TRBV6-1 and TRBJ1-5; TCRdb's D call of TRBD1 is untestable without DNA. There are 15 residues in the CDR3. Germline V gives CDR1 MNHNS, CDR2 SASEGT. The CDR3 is CASSEVGQRNQPQHF.

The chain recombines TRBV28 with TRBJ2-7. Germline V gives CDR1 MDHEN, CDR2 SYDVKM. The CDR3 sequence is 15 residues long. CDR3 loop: CASSTTRSASYEQYF.

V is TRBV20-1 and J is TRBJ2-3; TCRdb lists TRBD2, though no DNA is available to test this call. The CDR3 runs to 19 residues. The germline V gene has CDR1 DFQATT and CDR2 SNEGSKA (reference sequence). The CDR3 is CSAAPRASGGAVLTDTQYF.

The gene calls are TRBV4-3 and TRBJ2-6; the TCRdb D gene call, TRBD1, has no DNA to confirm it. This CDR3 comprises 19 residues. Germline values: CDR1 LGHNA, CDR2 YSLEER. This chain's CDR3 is CASSQLPGQEDSGANVLTF.

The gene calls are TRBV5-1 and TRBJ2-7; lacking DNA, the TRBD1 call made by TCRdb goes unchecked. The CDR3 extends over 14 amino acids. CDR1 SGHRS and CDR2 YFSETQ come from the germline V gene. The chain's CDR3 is CASSQLQGSYEQYF.

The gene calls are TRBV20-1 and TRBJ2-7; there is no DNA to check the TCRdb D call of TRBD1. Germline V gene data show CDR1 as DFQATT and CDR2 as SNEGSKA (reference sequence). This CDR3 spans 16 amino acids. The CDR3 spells CSALSPTGGSVGEQYF.

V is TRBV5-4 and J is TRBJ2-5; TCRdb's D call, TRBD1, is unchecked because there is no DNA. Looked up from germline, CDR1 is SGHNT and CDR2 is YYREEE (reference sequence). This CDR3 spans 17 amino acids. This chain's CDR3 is CASSHPRTGTRGETQYF.

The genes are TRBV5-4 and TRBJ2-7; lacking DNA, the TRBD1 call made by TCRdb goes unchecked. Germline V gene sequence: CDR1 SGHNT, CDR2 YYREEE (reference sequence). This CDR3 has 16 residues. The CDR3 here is CASRLKGQGASYEQYF.

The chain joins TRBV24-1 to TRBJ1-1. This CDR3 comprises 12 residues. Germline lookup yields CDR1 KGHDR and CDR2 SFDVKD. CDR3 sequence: CATSDLTNEAFF.

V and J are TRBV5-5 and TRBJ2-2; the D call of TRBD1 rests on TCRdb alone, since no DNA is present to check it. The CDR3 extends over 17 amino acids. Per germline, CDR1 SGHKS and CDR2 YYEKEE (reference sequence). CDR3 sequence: CASSETTGPLYTGELFF.

The CDR3 reads CASSSVSTEAFF. The chain joins TRBV12-3 or TRBV12-4 to TRBJ1-1. The CDR3 sequence is 12 residues long.